This entry features one T cell receptor (beta chain) sequence. The germline V gene has CDR1 MGHRA and CDR2 YSYEKL. The CDR3 length is 14 residues. V lost 2 bases and J lost 0, with 7 bases in between. This entry is derived from a study of blood T cell repertoires in COVID-19. The authors' processing: Using reference gene primer amplification, nucleated cell counts were estimated. This table comes from immunoSEQ multiplex PCR, and its TCRdb copy is limited to in-frame clones, with some not included. V and J calls and clone size are copied from that table; D and trimming were computed from the DNA. The sample holds about 92,000 clones, roughly 80% seen once.

This clonotype was sampled from a man in his fifties or sixties who had recovered from COVID-19. The sequenced sample was peripheral blood. The chain has TRBV4-1 and TRBJ1-1; D might be TRBD1 (5 bases). The CDR3 protein is CASSQQGLNTEAFF. In DNA, the CDR3 is TGCGCCAGCAGCCAACAGGGTTTGAACACTGAAGCTTTCTTT.